This entry lists 30 T cell receptor beta chains sequenced from one sample in a study of T cells in Graves' hyperthyroidism and ophthalmopathy. From RNA transcripts, TCR beta CDR3 regions were amplified. Primed by the HTBI set, a first-round RT-PCR was run on the TCR CDR3. One entry per CDR3 protein, called by TCRdb with MiXCR from the multiplex PCR reads. The sample lists some 490,000 distinct CDR3 sequences; roughly 16% were seen once. The sequenced sample was blood. The receptor source for this set is a young woman with Graves' ophthalmopathy.

This clonotype was detected many times. The V call is TRBV15, the J call TRBJ1-6; D unclear. CDR1 LNHNV and CDR2 YYDKDF come from the germline V gene (reference sequence). V lost 0 bases, J lost 7 bases, and 7 bases lay in between. This CDR3 is 14 amino acids long. Here the CDR3 reads CATSRDWGNSPLHF. In DNA form, the CDR3 reads TGTGCCACCAGCAGAGATTGGGGAAATTCACCCCTCCACTTT.

Worth noting for this clonotype: This could be a read error, since a much larger clone is one nucleotide away. This rearrangement joins TRBV2 to TRBJ1-2, with D uncertain. The CDR3 consists of 14 residues. Germline-derived CDR1 and CDR2 are SNHLY and FYNNEI. The CDR3, as DNA: TGTGCCAGCAAAAGGGCGGGAGGTAACTATGGCTGCACCTTC. It encodes CASKRAGGNYGCTF.

This clonotype was seen many times. The J gene is TRBJ2-5, the V gene TRBV7-3; 8 bases are a match to TRBD2. This CDR3 is 14 amino acids long. Germline CDR1 is SGHTA and CDR2 is FQGTGA. The junction had 4 bases not matched to a gene; V was cut back by 1 base and J by 6 bases. The CDR3 DNA is TGTGCCAGCAGCTTAAACGGGAGGGCTAAGACCCAGTACTTC. This gives the protein CASSLNGRAKTQYF. Drawing the rest from reference TRBV7-3 and TRBJ2-5, the complete variable domain is GAGVSQTPSNKVTEKGKYVELRCDPISGHTALYWYRQSLGQGPEFLIYFQGTGAADDSGLPNDRFFAVRPEGSVSTLKIQRTERGDSAVYLCASSLNGRAKTQYFGPGTRLLVL.

This clonotype has a count of ten or more. The J gene is TRBJ2-3, the V gene TRBV6-1; D gene unclear. The germline CDR1 and CDR2 sequences are MNHNS and SASEGT. The V and J ends lost 7 bases and 8 bases respectively, with 13 bases between them. The CDR3 sequence is 12 residues long. The CDR3 DNA follows: TGTGCCAGCACCTCAGGATCCCTTACGCAGTATTTT. This encodes CASTSGSLTQYF.

The rearrangement uses TRBV6-1 and TRBJ1-3, with D possibly being TRBD1 (5 bases). V gave up 5 bases and J gave up 6 bases, with 11 bases separating them. The germline gives CDR1 MNHNS, CDR2 SASEGT. The CDR3 loop spans 13 amino acids. The CDR3 protein is CASSSGLQNTIYF. CDR3 in DNA: TGTGCCAGCAGTTCGGGACTTCAAAACACCATATATTTT.

This clonotype was seen at least ten times. This chain joins TRBV30 and TRBJ1-5; TRBD1 might be the D (5 bases). The CDR3 has 12 residues. V shed 1 base and J shed 9 bases, with 10 bases lying between them. Germline CDR1 is GTSNPN and CDR2 is SVGIG (reference sequence). CDR3 sequence: CAWSADGGPQHF. CDR3 sequence (DNA): TGTGCCTGGAGTGCTGACGGGGGGCCCCAGCATTTT.

This clonotype was found a few times. The J gene is TRBJ1-1, the V gene TRBV19; TRBD1 matches at 12 bases. The J segment lost 4 bases and the V segment lost 6 bases, leaving 3 bases of the junction unmatched. CDR1 and CDR2 (germline): LNHDA, SQIVND (reference sequence). The CDR3 is 14 residues long. CDR3: CASRPGQGATEAFF. Written as DNA, the CDR3 is TGTGCCAGTAGGCCGGGACAGGGGGCCACTGAAGCTTTCTTT.

The chain joins TRBV5-1 to TRBJ1-2; 7 positions agree with TRBD1. With 4 bases clipped from V and 5 bases from J, the junction kept 11 bases outside the gene matches. This CDR3 comprises 15 residues. Germline lookup yields CDR1 SGHRS and CDR2 YFSETQ. CDR3: CASSPAEGAGYGYTF. The CDR3 region has the DNA TGCGCCAGCAGCCCGGCGGAGGGGGCGGGATATGGCTACACCTTC.

This clonotype was counted only a few times. This chain joins TRBV9 and TRBJ1-3; D is perhaps TRBD1 (5 bases). The germline CDR1 and CDR2 sequences are SGDLS and YYNGEE. The V end was cut by 2 bases, the J end by 7 bases, with 10 bases between. This CDR3 spans 13 amino acids. The CDR3 nucleotides read TGTGCCAGCAGCGTCCAGGGAGGGAACACCATATATTTT. This sequence encodes CASSVQGGNTIYF.

There are many counts of this clonotype. The CDR3 here is CASSLEQGGATQYF. The CDR3 DNA follows: TGTGCCAGCAGCTTAGAACAGGGAGGGGCAACCCAGTACTTC. This chain joins TRBV7-2 and TRBJ2-5; D is perhaps TRBD2 (7 bases). Looked up from germline, CDR1 is SGHTA and CDR2 is FQGNSA. This CDR3 comprises 14 residues. V was shortened by 1 base and J by 8 bases, with 14 bases between the two germline ends.

This chain links TRBV20-1 with TRBJ2-1, with D possibly called TRBD1 or TRBD2 (5 bases each). The CDR3 contains 12 residues. CDR1 and CDR2 (germline): DFQATT, SNEGSKA (reference sequence). This CDR3 reads CRTGTTMGEQFF. The CDR3 nucleotides are TGCAGAACCGGGACCACCATGGGCGAGCAGTTCTTC.

The table lists this clonotype with a few counts. V gene TRBV10-1 combines with J gene TRBJ2-5, with D unresolved. In germline, CDR1 is WNHNN, CDR2 SYGVQD (reference sequence). V lost 3 bases and J 1 base, leaving 6 bases between the germline ends. The CDR3 is 13 amino acids. The CDR3 DNA reads as TGCGCCAGCAGTGACAGCCCCCAAGAGACCCAGTACTTC. Translated, it gives CASSDSPQETQYF.

This chain uses TRBV10-3 with TRBJ1-2; D call uncertain. The CDR3 spans 14 residues. Germline CDR1 is ENHRY and CDR2 is SYGVKD. The V gene lost 4 bases and the J gene lost 0 bases, with 9 bases spanning the gap. This CDR3 is CAISVAPTNYGYTF. The CDR3 coding sequence is TGTGCCATCAGTGTGGCACCCACTAACTATGGCTACACCTTC.

This clonotype was observed a few times. The rearrangement uses TRBV15 and TRBJ2-5, with D uncertain. The V gene's germline CDR1 is LNHNV and CDR2 YYDKDF (reference sequence). Trimming pared 5 bases from V and 5 bases from J, leaving 15 bases between. This CDR3 comprises 14 residues. The CDR3 loop reads CATSLDGLIETQYF. The CDR3 DNA sequence: TGTGCCACCAGCTTGGACGGGCTCATTGAGACCCAGTACTTC.

This clonotype showed up just once. CDR3: CASSGWTGDNSPLHF. CDR3 bases: TGTGCCAGCAGTGGATGGACAGGGGATAATTCACCCCTCCACTTT. The rearrangement links TRBV2 to TRBJ1-6, with 9 positions matching TRBD1. The CDR3 is made up of 15 amino acids. Germline lookup yields CDR1 SNHLY and CDR2 FYNNEI. V lost 4 bases, J lost 5 bases, and 3 bases stayed unmatched.

The rearrangement uses TRBV12-3 or TRBV12-4 and TRBJ2-3, with TRBD2 identical over 9 bases. Unmatched junction bases numbered 8, after V lost 5 bases and J lost 2 bases. The CDR3 contains 16 residues. The CDR3 sequence: CASSPWASGTTDTQYF. Written as DNA, the CDR3 is TGTGCCAGCAGTCCGTGGGCTAGCGGGACCACAGATACGCAGTATTTT.

This clonotype was seen ten or more times. This chain links TRBV5-5 with TRBJ1-2; D is undetermined. Per germline, CDR1 SGHKS and CDR2 YYEKEE (reference sequence). Trimming took 0 bases from V and 13 from J, leaving 13 bases between them. This CDR3 is built from 12 residues. This CDR3 is CASSLGGVFLTF. For the CDR3, the DNA is TGTGCCAGCAGCTTGGGCGGGGTGTTCCTCACCTTC.

In its sample, this clonotype was seen many times. This chain uses TRBV4-2 with TRBJ2-3; D possibly uses TRBD1 or TRBD2 (5 bases each). This CDR3 spans 15 amino acids. Trimming shortened V by 3 bases and J by 2 bases, and 12 bases separated the two germline ends. CDR1 is LGHNA, CDR2 YNFKEQ, per germline. CDR3 amino acids: CASSQGDGTTDTQYF. The DNA of the CDR3 is TGTGCCAGCAGCCAGGGGGACGGAACCACAGATACGCAGTATTTT.

A note on this clonotype: A much larger clonotype is one base distant, so this may be a read error. This chain joins TRBV5-5 and TRBJ2-1; 10 positions match TRBD1. The CDR3 is made up of 15 amino acids. Looked up from germline, CDR1 is SGHKS and CDR2 is YYEKEE (reference sequence). Unmatched junction bases numbered 12, after V lost 7 bases and J lost 8 bases. This CDR3 is CASGRDRDRGYEQFF. The DNA of the CDR3 is TGTGCCAGCGGCCGAGACCGGGACAGGGGATATGAGCAGTTCTTC.

This clonotype was seen only a few times. The chain links TRBV10-1 to TRBJ2-7, with 11 bases identical to TRBD2. Trimming at V came to 2 bases and at J to 4 bases, leaving 7 bases not matched to a gene. Germline V gene sequence: CDR1 WNHNN, CDR2 SYGVQD (reference sequence). The CDR3 loop spans 16 amino acids. CDR3 sequence (DNA): TGCGCCAGCAGTGAGGGAACTAGCGGGAGTAGGTACGAGCAGTACTTC. Protein product: CASSEGTSGSRYEQYF.

This clonotype was seen many times. This rearrangement joins TRBV2 to TRBJ2-2, with 13 bases matching TRBD2. Per the germline V gene, CDR1 is SNHLY and CDR2 is FYNNEI. V lost 5 bases to trimming and J lost 2 bases; unmatched junction nucleotides: 2. There are 16 residues in the CDR3. For the CDR3, the DNA is TGTGCCAGCAGTTGGGGACTAGCGGGAAACACCGGGGAGCTGTTTTTT. Residues: CASSWGLAGNTGELFF.

A few counts support this clonotype. The genes are TRBV7-2 and TRBJ2-1; 9 nucleotides line up with TRBD1. With 8 bases clipped from V and 10 bases from J, the junction kept 9 bases outside the gene matches. The CDR3 consists of 13 residues. From germline, CDR1 is SGHTA and CDR2 FQGNSA. Here the CDR3 reads CASAGTGSREQFF. The CDR3, as DNA: TGTGCCAGCGCCGGGACAGGGTCTCGGGAGCAGTTCTTC.

The chain is built from TRBV27 and TRBJ2-1; 9 bases are shared with TRBD2. Germline assignment: CDR1 MNHEY and CDR2 SMNVEV (reference sequence). The CDR3 extends over 17 amino acids. V was clipped by 0 bases and J by 4 bases; unmatched bases: 7. CDR3 loop: CASSLSLAGSRYNEQFF. The CDR3 coding sequence is TGTGCCAGCAGTTTATCCCTAGCGGGATCTCGTTACAATGAGCAGTTCTTC.

V is TRBV6-2 or TRBV6-3 and J is TRBJ1-1; D is undetermined. Trimming stripped 3 bases from V and 4 bases from J, with 6 bases between. The CDR3 is 12 residues long. The germline CDR1 and CDR2 sequences are MNHEY and SVGEGT. In nucleotides, the CDR3 is TGTGCCAGCAGTTATACCGGCACTGAAGCTTTCTTT. Protein: CASSYTGTEAFF.

This rearrangement joins TRBV30 to TRBJ2-1; D is perhaps TRBD1 or TRBD2 (7 bases each). The CDR3 runs to 16 residues. The germline gives CDR1 GTSNPN, CDR2 SVGIG (reference sequence). Trimming stripped 5 bases from V and 8 bases from J, with 25 bases between. CDR3 amino acids: CAWAQGGRESRDEQFF. In DNA form, the CDR3 reads TGTGCCTGGGCCCAGGGGGGGCGGGAGAGTAGGGATGAGCAGTTCTTC.

The chain couples TRBV6-5 to TRBJ2-5, with D possibly matching TRBD2 (6 bases). Trimming removed 2 bases from V and 4 bases from J, with 14 bases in between. The germline V gene encodes CDR1 MNHEY and CDR2 SVGAGI. The CDR3 extends over 15 amino acids. CDR3 sequence: CASSYDLGRRETQYF. In nucleotides, the CDR3 is TGTGCCAGCAGTTACGATCTGGGGAGGAGAGAGACCCAGTACTTC.

This clonotype was recorded at least ten times. The chain links TRBV6-6 to TRBJ1-1; perhaps TRBD1 as D (6 bases). The CDR3 is made up of 16 amino acids. Trimming removed 2 bases from V and 4 bases from J, with 17 bases in between. The germline gives CDR1 MNHNY, CDR2 SVGAGI (reference sequence). The CDR3 protein is CASSYEGGIRVTEAFF. The CDR3 coding sequence is TGTGCCAGCAGTTACGAGGGGGGCATAAGGGTCACTGAAGCTTTCTTT.

As concerns this clonotype: A read error is possible here, since a much larger clone lies one base away. J is TRBJ1-6 and V is TRBV20-1; D may be TRBD1 (5 bases). Germline V CDR1 and CDR2: DFQATT, SNEGSKA (reference sequence). The CDR3 runs 15 residues. The CDR3 is CSAVGPGGYNPPLHF. CDR3 in DNA: TGCAGTGCCGTAGGCCCGGGGGGATATAATCCACCCCTCCACTTT.

In its sample, this clonotype was seen many times. This chain connects TRBV6-1 to TRBJ2-2, with 10 bases matching TRBD2. The CDR3 length is 14 residues. With V trimmed by 6 bases and J by 7 bases, 5 bases remained unmatched. Per germline, CDR1 MNHNS and CDR2 SASEGT. The CDR3 DNA reads as TGTGCCAGCAGACCCTTAGCGGGAGGCGGGGAGCTGTTTTTT. Its translation: CASRPLAGGGELFF.

This clonotype occurred many times. The rearrangement uses TRBV28 and TRBJ2-1; 8 bases align to TRBD2. Losses at the gene ends were 1 base for V and 6 bases for J; bases not matched to a gene: 5. Germline assignment: CDR1 MDHEN and CDR2 SYDVKM. This CDR3 has 15 residues. The DNA of the CDR3 is TGTGCCAGCAGTTTATCGGCGGGAGGCCTCAATGAGCAGTTCTTC. Amino acids: CASSLSAGGLNEQFF.